Each of the 29 T cell receptor beta chains below was sequenced from the same sample in a study of neoadjuvant anti-PD-1 for oral cavity cancer. Profiled with immunoSEQ multiplex PCR; TCRdb holds only in-frame clones, not every one. The repertoire holds over 80,000 clones, more than 80% seen once, with 3% to 3.5% in the top ten. The source material was PBMCs, sampled before nivolumab (anti-PD-1) treatment. The receptors here all came from a person aged 35-79 years with oral cavity squamous cell carcinoma.

The chain employs TRBV5-6 and TRBJ2-7, with D maybe TRBD2 (5 bases). V was cut by 4 bases and J by 0 bases, with 17 bases left in between. Germline V CDR1 and CDR2: SGHDT, YYEEEE. The CDR3 sequence is 16 residues long. The CDR3 DNA sequence: TGTGCCAGCAGCGTGGACTTCTCCGCGAGCTCCTACGAGCAGTACTTC. Translation: CASSVDFSASSYEQYF. The full variable domain, its missing parts supplied by reference TRBV5-6 and TRBJ2-7, is DAGVTQSPTHLIKTRGQQVTLRCSPKSGHDTVSWYQQALGQGPQFIFQYYEEEERQRGNFPDRFSGHQFPNYSSELNVNALLLGDSALYLCASSVDFSASSYEQYFGPGTRLTVT.

The chain links TRBV7-3 to TRBJ2-1; 7 bases agree with TRBD2. Trimming took 1 base from V and 6 from J; bases not matched to a gene: 6. The germline CDR1 and CDR2 sequences are SGHTA and FQGTGA. This CDR3 region has 15 residues. CDR3 region: CASSLMGLAANEQFF. As DNA, the CDR3 is TGTGCCAGCAGCTTAATGGGGCTAGCGGCCAATGAGCAGTTCTTC.

The chain combines TRBV5-6 with TRBJ2-2; D possibly uses TRBD1 or TRBD2 (6 bases each). This CDR3 has 16 amino acids. The ends were cut back, 3 bases at V and 4 bases at J, with 16 bases in the middle. The germline CDR1 and CDR2 sequences are SGHDT and YYEEEE. The CDR3 coding sequence is TGTGCCAGCAGCTCTGTGGGGGGCCGGGGCACCGGGGAGCTGTTTTTT. Translated: CASSSVGGRGTGELFF.

The chain uses TRBV6-5 and TRBJ2-2; D call uncertain. The CDR3 length is 14 residues. Trimming left V 6 bases short and J 7 bases short, with 15 bases between. The germline gives CDR1 MNHEY, CDR2 SVGAGI. The CDR3 protein is CASSQPWTDGELFF. DNA of the CDR3: TGTGCCAGCAGCCAACCTTGGACGGACGGGGAGCTGTTTTTT.

The chain is built from TRBV6-5 and TRBJ2-3; TRBD2 aligns across 8 bases. CDR1 and CDR2 from the germline V gene are MNHEY and SVGAGI. The junction had 10 bases not matched to a gene; V was cut back by 6 bases and J by 8 bases. The CDR3 is 14 residues long. The CDR3 DNA reads TGTGCCAGCAGACCACGGGGGGGAGGGGGTACGCAGTATTTT. This encodes CASRPRGGGGTQYF.

The chain is built from TRBV19 and TRBJ1-1, with 7 positions matching TRBD1. Trimming cost V 9 bases and J 1 base; bases outside gene matches: 5. The CDR3 loop spans 13 amino acids. Per the germline V gene, CDR1 is LNHDA and CDR2 is SQIVND (reference sequence). The CDR3: CAREGAGNTEAFF. CDR3 DNA sequence: TGTGCCAGAGAGGGGGCTGGGAACACTGAAGCTTTCTTT.

The chain couples TRBV6-6 to TRBJ2-7; 14 positions agree with TRBD2. Germline trimming cut 5 bases from V and 1 base from J; bases unmatched to any gene: 1. The CDR3 covers 15 residues. The germline CDR1 and CDR2 sequences are MNHNY and SVGAGI (reference sequence). The CDR3 loop reads CASSRTSGGSYEQYF. The CDR3 DNA sequence: TGTGCCAGCAGTCGGACTAGCGGGGGGTCCTACGAGCAGTACTTC.

The chain employs TRBV11-2 and TRBJ1-1, with 10 bases that match TRBD1. After removal of 4 bases from V and 5 bases from J, the junction contained 16 bases not matched to a gene. Germline-derived CDR1 and CDR2 are SGHAT and FQNNGV. The CDR3 spans 18 residues. The CDR3 region is CASSSSPGTGALKTEAFF. The CDR3 DNA reads as TGTGCCAGCAGCTCCTCTCCCGGGACAGGGGCCCTTAAGACTGAAGCTTTCTTT.

This clone was recorded a few times. This chain connects TRBV9 to TRBJ2-5; no reliable D call. Germline values: CDR1 SGDLS, CDR2 YYNGEE. The CDR3 contains 14 residues. Trimming took off 4 bases at V and 5 bases at J, with 15 bases between the two ends. The chain's CDR3 is CASSPPAGRETQYF. CDR3 DNA: TGTGCCAGCAGCCCTCCTGCCGGGCGGGAGACCCAGTACTTC. The full variable domain, rest sourced from reference TRBV9 and TRBJ2-5, is DSGVTQTPKHLITATGQRVTLRCSPRSGDLSVYWYQQSLDQGLQFLIQYYNGEERAKGNILERFSAQQFPDLHSELNLSSLELGDSALYFCASSPPAGRETQYFGPGTRLLVL.

V and J are TRBV10-1 and TRBJ2-1, with 10 bases identical to TRBD2. Unmatched junction bases numbered 27, after V lost 7 bases and J lost 9 bases. Germline CDR1 and CDR2: WNHNN and SYGVQD (reference sequence). The CDR3 has 20 amino acids. For the CDR3, the DNA is TGCGCCAGCATCCCCGCCGAGGAACTAGCGGGGCCCAAAAGAGGGAGTGAGCAGTTCTTC. It translates to CASIPAEELAGPKRGSEQFF.

The CDR3 sequence is CASSQDLLYEQYF. CDR3 in DNA: TGTGCCAGCAGCCAAGACCTTTTATACGAGCAGTACTTC. The chain uses TRBV4-2 and TRBJ2-7; D gene ambiguous. The germline gives CDR1 LGHNA, CDR2 YNFKEQ. CDR3 size: 13 residues. The V end was cut by 0 bases, the J end by 4 bases, with 7 bases between.

This sequence joins TRBV28 and TRBJ2-7, with no clear D. The ends were cut back, 8 bases at V and 2 bases at J, with 7 bases in the middle. Germline CDR1 and CDR2: MDHEN and SYDVKM. The CDR3 consists of 11 residues. As DNA, the CDR3 is TGTGCCAGCGGTGTGACCTACGAGCAGTACTTC. It is translated as CASGVTYEQYF.

This clone has only a few counts. The genes are TRBV7-3 and TRBJ2-2; maybe TRBD2 (5 bases). This CDR3 has 15 amino acids. The germline V gene has CDR1 SGHTA and CDR2 FQGTGA. Trimming took off 3 bases at V and 6 bases at J, with 14 bases between the two ends. The CDR3 DNA follows: TGTGCCAGCAGCTTGGGCGGGCTAGGGTCCGGGGAGCTGTTTTTT. Translating it yields CASSLGGLGSGELFF.

The chain joins TRBV7-9 to TRBJ2-7; TRBD2 might be the D (5 bases). Trimming cost V 5 bases and J 4 bases, with 15 bases left between them. The CDR3 consists of 14 residues. CDR1 and CDR2 from the germline V gene are SEHNR and FQNEAQ (reference sequence). CDR3 sequence (DNA): TGTGCCAGCAGCCTCGACTACACCCGTTACGAGCAGTACTTC. Its translation is CASSLDYTRYEQYF.

This chain's CDR3 is CASRRSGSYEQYF. In DNA, the CDR3 is TGTGCCTCCAGGCGGAGTGGCTCCTACGAGCAGTACTTC. This sequence joins TRBV27 and TRBJ2-7; D gene uncertain. Germline loops: CDR1 MNHEY, CDR2 SMNVEV (reference sequence). Trimming left V 11 bases short and J 0 bases short, with 14 bases between. CDR3 length equals 13 residues.

This chain links TRBV28 with TRBJ2-5, with TRBD1 matching over 11 bases. Losses at the gene ends were 3 bases for V and 4 bases for J; bases not matched to a gene: 4. This CDR3 is built from 15 residues. Germline V lookup: CDR1 MDHEN, CDR2 SYDVKM. Here the CDR3 DNA reads TGTGCCAGCAGTTTCGGACAGGGGGCGCGAGAGACCCAGTACTTC. Its translation: CASSFGQGARETQYF.

This chain uses TRBV19 with TRBJ1-1, with D possibly matching TRBD1 (5 bases). This CDR3 is built from 14 residues. CDR1 LNHDA and CDR2 SQIVND come from the germline V gene (reference sequence). V was trimmed by 1 base and J by 5 bases, leaving 11 bases between them. The chain's CDR3 is CASSIGSRETEAFF. As DNA, the CDR3 is TGTGCCAGTAGTATAGGAAGCAGGGAGACTGAAGCTTTCTTT.

The chain uses TRBV4-2 and TRBJ2-2, with D hard to call. V lost 1 base to trimming and J lost 6 bases, with 6 bases between them. CDR3 length equals 13 residues. CDR1 and CDR2 from the germline V gene are LGHNA and YNFKEQ. The CDR3 coding sequence is TGTGCCAGCAGCCAAGTTGGCCCCGGGGAGCTGTTTTTT. This encodes CASSQVGPGELFF.

The chain has TRBV6-4 and TRBJ2-5, with 10 nucleotides matching TRBD2. The V gene end was trimmed by 3 bases and the J gene end by 6 bases; junction bases not matched to a gene: 4. The V gene's germline CDR1 is MRHNA and CDR2 SNTAGT. The CDR3 extends over 14 amino acids. The CDR3 bases are TGTGCCAGCAGTGAGACTAGCGGGCGGCAGACCCAGTACTTC. The encoded protein is CASSETSGRQTQYF.

This clone was recorded only once. This chain connects TRBV6-5 to TRBJ2-7, with D tentatively TRBD2 (6 bases). CDR1 and CDR2 from the germline V gene are MNHEY and SVGAGI. The CDR3 is 15 residues long. V lost 5 bases, J lost 2 bases, and 16 bases lay in between. The CDR3 loop is CASSAGGVGAYEQYF. The CDR3 coding sequence is TGTGCCAGCAGTGCCGGAGGGGTAGGCGCCTACGAGCAGTACTTC.

The rearrangement links TRBV6-5 to TRBJ1-2, with no clear D. Germline CDR1 reads MNHEY; CDR2 reads SVGAGI. The CDR3 length is 14 residues. Trimming pared 2 bases from V and 4 bases from J, leaving 11 bases between. CDR3 sequence reads: CASSYTRDFYGYTF. The CDR3 DNA is TGTGCCAGCAGTTACACCCGGGATTTCTATGGCTACACCTTC.

This clone has only a few counts. The V gene is TRBV5-8, the J gene TRBJ2-2; D remains unclear. Germline values: CDR1 SGHTS, CDR2 YDEGEE. The CDR3 is 14 amino acids. The V gene lost 1 base and the J gene lost 0 bases, with 4 bases spanning the gap. In DNA form, the CDR3 reads TGTGCCAGCAGCTTGTATACGAACACCGGGGAGCTGTTTTTT. Translation: CASSLYTNTGELFF.

J is TRBJ2-2 and V is TRBV6-5; TRBD1 matches 8 bases. Germline CDR1 reads MNHEY; CDR2 reads SVGAGI. The CDR3 is made up of 15 amino acids. After removal of 6 bases from V and 1 base from J, the junction contained 4 bases not matched to a gene. The CDR3 spells CASRAGTGNTGELFF. The CDR3 DNA reads as TGTGCCAGCAGAGCCGGGACAGGGAACACCGGGGAGCTGTTTTTT.

In this sample, this clone turned up many times. The V and J genes are TRBV25-1 and TRBJ1-5; 7 bases are a match to TRBD1. CDR1 is MGHDK and CDR2 is SYGVNS in the germline V gene. The CDR3 runs to 15 residues. J lost 3 bases, V lost 3 bases, and 5 bases had no gene match. CDR3: CASSEFGTDNQPQHF. CDR3 DNA sequence: TGTGCCAGCAGTGAGTTCGGGACAGACAATCAGCCCCAGCATTTT.

V gene TRBV27 combines with J gene TRBJ2-1; D is possibly TRBD2 (6 bases). This CDR3 region has 15 residues. Between the trimmed V and J ends, which lost 0 bases and 9 bases, there was a span of 15 bases. Germline V CDR1 and CDR2: MNHEY, SMNVEV (reference sequence). In DNA, the CDR3 is TGTGCCAGCAGTTTATCTACCGGGAGTCAGGGTGAGCAGTTCTTC. Its translation is CASSLSTGSQGEQFF.

This rearrangement joins TRBV19 to TRBJ2-3, with D possibly being TRBD2 (7 bases). Germline V gene sequence: CDR1 LNHDA, CDR2 SQIVND (reference sequence). The CDR3 runs to 13 residues. V gave up 9 bases and J gave up 5 bases, with 15 bases separating them. The CDR3 DNA follows: TGTGCCAGGGCGGGGGCGTTAGGAGATACGCAGTATTTT. Translation gives CARAGALGDTQYF.

The chain carries TRBV10-1 and TRBJ2-2; 7 bases map to TRBD1. V gave up 4 bases and J gave up 6 bases; unmatched junction bases: 5. The germline V gene encodes CDR1 WNHNN and CDR2 SYGVQD (reference sequence). The length of the CDR3 is 14 residues. This CDR3 is CASSVQGRPGELFF. DNA of the CDR3: TGCGCCAGCAGTGTACAGGGGCGGCCCGGGGAGCTGTTTTTT.

V is TRBV5-5 and J is TRBJ2-7; D is possibly TRBD1 (6 bases). CDR3 length: 15 amino acids. Deletions cut 3 bases from V and 1 base from J, with 14 bases between. Per the germline V gene, CDR1 is SGHKS and CDR2 is YYEKEE (reference sequence). The CDR3 region is CASSSLTGLSYEQYF. As DNA, the CDR3 is TGTGCCAGCAGCTCCCTTACAGGGTTGTCCTACGAGCAGTACTTC.

This clone was seen once. This sequence joins TRBV11-2 and TRBJ2-3, with D hard to call. The germline gives CDR1 SGHAT, CDR2 FQNNGV. Trimming took 2 bases from V and 6 from J, leaving 15 bases between them. The CDR3 is 15 amino acids. The CDR3 nucleotides read TGTGCCAGCAGCTTACGTGGGAATGCGCGGGATACGCAGTATTTT. It encodes CASSLRGNARDTQYF.